The TCR beta chain under discussion was sequenced for a study of blood T cell repertoires in COVID-19. The assay was immunoSEQ multiplex PCR, and TCRdb's table has in-frame clones only and misses some. Of some 100,000 clones listed, more than 85% are singletons. This CDR3 has 14 residues. V was pared by 3 bases and J by 4 bases, with 4 bases of the junction left unmatched. Germline CDR1 reads SGHAT; CDR2 reads FQNNGV. This clone was seen only once. The sample consisted of peripheral blood. This chain joins TRBV11-2 and TRBJ2-5; 8 bases align to TRBD2. The receptor's source is a young man in a cohort sampled during active COVID-19. The CDR3 sequence is CASSFQRGPETQYF. For the CDR3, the DNA is TGTGCCAGCAGCTTCCAGCGGGGGCCAGAGACCCAGTACTTC. Full variable domain (remainder filled in from reference TRBV11-2 and TRBJ2-5): EAGVAQSPRYKIIEKRQSVAFWCNPISGHATLYWYQQILGQGPKLLIQFQNNGVVDDSQLPKDRFSAERLKGVDSTLKIQPAKLEDSAVYLCASSFQRGPETQYFGPGTRLLVL.